The rows below give T cell receptor beta chains drawn from one sample of a study of T cell responses to AZD1222 COVID-19 vaccine. Repertoires were generated with immunoSEQ multiplex PCR, while TCRdb's copy carries only in-frame clones and drops some. There are nearly 110,000 clones in the sample; 70% to 90% occur only once, and 5.5% to 8% lies in the top ten. The sequences come from peripheral blood, collected on day 0 of AZD1222 vaccination. The receptor source for this set is an adult in good health. The CDR3 runs from the conserved cysteine through the conserved F or W. A D gene is named only where the DNA matches it firmly. Size is omitted from some rows. Given values are once, few, many or a class for expanded clones.

TRBV24-1	NA	TRBJ1-2	NA	TGTGCCACCAGTGATTTTAACACTAACTATGGCTACACCTTC	CATSDFNTNYGYTF
TRBV19	NA	TRBJ1-6	NA	TGTGCCAGTAGTCCTGACAGATACCCACCCCTCCACTTT	CASSPDRYPPLHF
TRBV28	once	TRBJ1-4	NA	TGTGCCAGCAGTTTAATTCGGGAAAAACTGTTTTTT	CASSLIREKLFF
TRBV27	NA	TRBJ2-2	NA	TGTGCCAGCAGTCCGCTACGAACGAACACCGGGGAGCTGTTTTTT	CASSPLRTNTGELFF
TRBV12-5	NA	TRBJ2-7	TRBD2	TGTGCTAGTGGTTTGAGGGCGGGGGTCCTGGGCGAGCAGTACTTC	CASGLRAGVLGEQYF
TRBV12-5	NA	TRBJ1-4	TRBD1	TGTGCTAGTGGTCTGGGACAGGGGACTAATGAAAAACTGTTTTTT	CASGLGQGTNEKLFF
TRBV18	NA	TRBJ2-3	TRBD2	TGTGCCAGCTCAGGGACTAGCGGAGATACGCAGTATTTT	CASSGTSGDTQYF
TRBV12-3/TRBV12-4	NA	TRBJ1-1	NA	TGTGCCAGCACCAGGACGGGGGTCACTGAAGCTTTCTTT	CASTRTGVTEAFF
TRBV7-2	NA	TRBJ2-3	NA	TGTGCCAGCAGAAACGCGAGGGGGGGAGATACGCAGTATTTT	CASRNARGGDTQYF
TRBV2	NA	TRBJ2-7	NA	TGTGCCAGCAGTGAGGGGGGTCGCGGTAGCCTTAGATTCTCCCCCGAGCAGTACTTC	CASSEGGRGSLRFSPEQYF
TRBV3-1/TRBV3-2	NA	TRBJ2-3	NA	TGTGCCAGCAGCCACCTACAGGGCCGGAGTAACACAGATACGCAGTATTTT	CASSHLQGRSNTDTQYF
TRBV12-3/TRBV12-4	NA	TRBJ1-3	NA	TGTGCCAGCAGTTTTGTAGGAAACACCATATATTTT	CASSFVGNTIYF
TRBV7-9	NA	TRBJ2-1	TRBD2	TGTGCCAGCAGCTACGGGACTAGCGGCAGCTACAATGAGCAGTTCTTC	CASSYGTSGSYNEQFF
TRBV7-2	NA	TRBJ2-2	NA	TGTGCCAGCAGCAGGAAGCAGAACACCGGGGAGCTGTTTTTT	CASSRKQNTGELFF
TRBV14	NA	TRBJ2-5	NA	TGTGCCAGCAGCCAAGAGGCACAGAGTCGTGAGACCCAGTACTTC	CASSQEAQSRETQYF
TRBV28	NA	TRBJ2-2	TRBD1	TGTGCCAGCAGCCCAGGGGGACAGGCGAACACCGGGGAGCTGTTTTTT	CASSPGGQANTGELFF
TRBV7-3	NA	TRBJ2-3	NA	TGTGCCAGCAGCTCTACCATGGGTGCAGATACGCAGTATTTT	CASSSTMGADTQYF
TRBV28	NA	TRBJ2-3	NA	TGTGCCAGCAGTTCTGGGGGGACCCGCACAGATACGCAGTATTTT	CASSSGGTRTDTQYF
TRBV7-9	NA	TRBJ2-1	TRBD2	TGTGCCAGCAGCTTAGCGCTGACTAGCGGTAAATACAATGAGCAGTTCTTC	CASSLALTSGKYNEQFF
TRBV6-5	once	TRBJ2-2	NA	TGTGCCAGCAGTTACAGGCCGAACACCGGGGAGCTGTTTTTT	CASSYRPNTGELFF
TRBV2	NA	TRBJ2-2	NA	TGTGCCAGCTTTTGGAACACCGGGGAGCTGTTTTTT	CASFWNTGELFF
TRBV28	NA	TRBJ1-4	NA	TGTGCCAGCAGTCCCCTACGGTATGAAAAACTGTTTTTT	CASSPLRYEKLFF
TRBV10-3	NA	TRBJ1-2	TRBD1	TGTGCCATCAGCGAGGACGACAGGGAAGATGGCTACACCTTC	CAISEDDREDGYTF
TRBV7-9	NA	TRBJ1-2	NA	TGTGCCAGCAGCCACGACCGATTGGACGGCTACACCTTC	CASSHDRLDGYTF
TRBV7-2	NA	TRBJ1-5	NA	TGTGCCAGCAGCTTGTCGGGACGGAATAGCAATCAGCCCCAGCATTTT	CASSLSGRNSNQPQHF
TRBV5-1	NA	TRBJ2-2	NA	TGCGCCAGCAGCCTGCACGGGACTTCAAACACCGGGGAGCTGTTTTTT	CASSLHGTSNTGELFF
TRBV11-3	few	TRBJ2-5	TRBD2	TGTGCCAGCACCTTAATGGCGGGAGGAGGAGAGACCCAGTACTTC	CASTLMAGGGETQYF
TRBV11-3	few	TRBJ2-7	TRBD1	TGTGCCAGCAGCTCCTATAGGACAGGGGTCTACGAGCAGTACTTC	CASSSYRTGVYEQYF
TRBV7-7	few	TRBJ1-4	NA	TGTGCTAGCAGCTTAGGTGGGGGCGGTGTTTCGAATGAAAAACTGTTTTTT	CASSLGGGGVSNEKLFF
TRBV5-6	NA	TRBJ1-1	NA	TGTGCCAGCAGCTTGGTTGGCCAGGGTGGCACTGAAGCTTTCTTT	CASSLVGQGGTEAFF
TRBV4-3	NA	TRBJ1-2	NA	TGCGCCAGCAGCCAAGTATTGGAGTTTTATGGCTACACCTTC	CASSQVLEFYGYTF
TRBV10-3	NA	TRBJ1-5	NA	TGTGCCATCAGGAGCAGGGACAATCAGCCCCAGCATTTT	CAIRSRDNQPQHF
TRBV28	NA	TRBJ1-1	NA	TGTGCCAGCAGTTTGTGGGACACCTTGAACACTGAAGCTTTCTTT	CASSLWDTLNTEAFF
TRBV28	NA	TRBJ2-7	NA	TGTGCCAGCAGCCAGACAGGGTCTCGGGGGACTTATTCCTACGAGCAGTACTTC	CASSQTGSRGTYSYEQYF
TRBV4-2	NA	TRBJ1-6	NA	TGTGCCAGCGGGGGAACAGCCACGAACTATAATTCACCCCTCCACTTT	CASGGTATNYNSPLHF
TRBV6-2/TRBV6-3	few	TRBJ2-7	NA	TGTGCCAGCAGTTACCAGATCCTGGGGTACGAGCAGTACTTC	CASSYQILGYEQYF
TRBV28	NA	TRBJ2-7	NA	TGTGCCAGCAGAACCAACAGGGAATCCCCCTACGAGCAGTACTTC	CASRTNRESPYEQYF
TRBV28	NA	TRBJ2-2	TRBD1	TGTGCCAGCAGCCCAGGGGGCGAAGGCGGGGAGCTGTTTTTT	CASSPGGEGGELFF
TRBV6-5	NA	TRBJ1-4	NA	TGTGCCAGCAGTTCACAGGGCAATGAAAAACTGTTTTTT	CASSSQGNEKLFF
TRBV19	NA	TRBJ1-6	NA	TGTGCCAGTCACCAGCGAAGGAATTCACCCCTCCACTTT	CASHQRRNSPLHF
TRBV4-3	NA	TRBJ2-7	TRBD2	TGCGCCAGCAGCCAAGACCACCCGGGGACTAGCGGGGGATCCTACGAGCAGTACTTC	CASSQDHPGTSGGSYEQYF
TRBV28	NA	TRBJ2-7	NA	TGTGCCAGCAGTTTATATCCGGGGAACTACGAGCAGTACTTC	CASSLYPGNYEQYF
TRBV9	NA	TRBJ2-2	TRBD1	TGTGCCAGCAGCGCTAGACAGGGGAACACCGGGGAGCTGTTTTTT	CASSARQGNTGELFF
TRBV7-8	NA	TRBJ1-6	NA	TGTGCCAGCAGCTTAGTGCAGGGCCACAACTCACCCCTCCACTTT	CASSLVQGHNSPLHF
TRBV4-1	NA	TRBJ2-3	TRBD2	TGCGCCAGCAGCCAAGATCGGGCTAGCGGATCTAGCACAGATACGCAGTATTTT	CASSQDRASGSSTDTQYF
TRBV5-1	NA	TRBJ2-4	NA	TGCGCCAGCAGCTTGGAACAGACGGGGTCAAACATTCAGTACTTC	CASSLEQTGSNIQYF
TRBV19	NA	TRBJ2-7	NA	TGTGCCAGTAAGGGAAGCTTGAACTACGAGCAGTACTTC	CASKGSLNYEQYF